A single sample gave rise to the 26 T cell receptor beta chains below, sequenced in a study of T cell repertoires in cytomegalovirus infection (dated by TCRdb to the late 2010s). Sequencing was carried out with an Illumina HiSeq 1500. TCRdb cleaned the public reads at Q25 with fastp, built clones with MiXCR and kept in-frame beta chains. Each record represents a unique CDR3 protein, reported with the most common genes and DNA among its rows. This sample has approximately 250,000 distinct CDR3 sequences in its table, and approximately 10% of those were observed once. Less than 15% of the sample lies in the top ten. The specimen sequenced was PBMCs. Receptor source: a human donor in good health (CMV status not recorded). Some clones in this sample may be carry-over from other donors' samples.

The V and J genes are TRBV5-1 and TRBJ2-5; D gene unclear. Looked up from germline, CDR1 is SGHRS and CDR2 is YFSETQ. This CDR3 spans 13 amino acids. V was clipped by 3 bases and J by 1 base, with 7 bases between them. CDR3 protein: CASSSRIQETQYF. CDR3 coding DNA: TGCGCCAGCAGCTCTCGGATCCAAGAGACCCAGTACTTC.

This clonotype came up a few times. The rearrangement uses TRBV28 and TRBJ2-7, with 12 bases fitting TRBD1. CDR1 is MDHEN and CDR2 is SYDVKM in the germline V gene. Losses at the gene ends were 2 bases for V and 6 bases for J; bases not matched to a gene: 5. The CDR3 has 15 residues. The CDR3 loop is CASSLPGTGGSEQYF. CDR3 nucleotide sequence: TGTGCCAGCAGTTTACCCGGGACAGGGGGCTCCGAGCAGTACTTC.

In its sample, this clonotype was seen a few times. The J gene is TRBJ2-2, the V gene TRBV7-7; 7 bases match TRBD1. There are 16 residues in the CDR3. CDR1 is SSHAT, CDR2 FNYEAQ, per germline (reference sequence). The V and J ends lost 5 bases and 0 bases, in that order; junction bases with no gene match: 6. CDR3 loop: CASSPMTGTNTGELFF. CDR3 nucleotides: TGTGCCAGCAGCCCGATGACAGGGACGAACACCGGGGAGCTGTTTTTT.

This sequence joins TRBV19 and TRBJ2-1, with a weak D call TRBD1 (6 bases). The CDR3 runs to 14 residues. The germline V and J ends were trimmed by 9 bases and 7 bases, with 19 bases remaining between them. Germline lookup yields CDR1 LNHDA and CDR2 SQIVND (reference sequence). The CDR3 nucleotides read TGTGCCAGCACAGGAATTACAGGGTTTAATGAGCAGTTCTTC. Translated, it gives CASTGITGFNEQFF. Full variable domain (remainder filled in from reference TRBV19 and TRBJ2-1): DGGITQSPKYLFRKEGQNVTLSCEQNLNHDAMYWYRQDPGQGLRLIYYSQIVNDFQKGDIAEGYSVSREKKESFPLTVTSAQKNPTAFYLCASTGITGFNEQFFGPGTRLTVL.

Many counts were recorded for this clonotype. J is TRBJ1-4 and V is TRBV7-2; D gene unclear. V was cut by 6 bases and J by 0 bases, with 8 bases left in between. Germline V gives CDR1 SGHTA, CDR2 FQGNSA. The CDR3 covers 14 residues. DNA for the CDR3: TGTGCCAGCAGACCGGGGACAACTAATGAAAAACTGTTTTTT. Protein sequence: CASRPGTTNEKLFF.

Ten or more counts support this clonotype. The rearrangement joins TRBV7-2 to TRBJ2-1; possible D gene TRBD1, 7 bases. The V end lost 5 bases, the J end lost 9 bases, and 17 bases lay between the germline ends. CDR1 and CDR2 (germline): SGHTA, FQGNSA. CDR3 length: 14 amino acids. The DNA for the CDR3 is TGTGCCAGCAGCCCCGTTCAGGGGGGCGGTGAGCAGTTCTTC. Protein product: CASSPVQGGGEQFF.

There are a few counts of this clonotype. The rearrangement joins TRBV19 to TRBJ2-5; D is perhaps TRBD1 or TRBD2 (5 bases each). The V gene's germline CDR1 is LNHDA and CDR2 SQIVND (reference sequence). The CDR3 contains 12 residues. Trimming left V 10 bases short and J 5 bases short, with 14 bases between. This chain's CDR3 is CATRTEGETQYF. The CDR3 DNA reads as TGTGCCACGCGGACCGAGGGGGAGACCCAGTACTTC.

This clonotype appeared many times. The chain employs TRBV7-2 and TRBJ2-7, with D unclear. Germline values: CDR1 SGHTA, CDR2 FQGNSA. V lost 1 base to trimming and J lost 3 bases, with 13 bases between them. CDR3 length equals 15 residues. The CDR3 reads CASSLVTFLDYEQYF. The CDR3 DNA follows: TGTGCCAGCAGCTTAGTGACCTTCCTTGACTACGAGCAGTACTTC.

This clonotype was counted at least ten times. V and J are TRBV7-6 and TRBJ2-1, with TRBD2 matching 14 bases. This CDR3 spans 20 amino acids. The ends lost 5 bases at V and 0 bases at J; junction bases unmatched: 12. In germline, CDR1 is SGHVS, CDR2 FNYEAQ. The CDR3 sequence is CASSGPSTSGGGSSYNEQFF. In nucleotides, the CDR3 is TGTGCCAGCAGCGGTCCTTCGACTAGCGGGGGGGGTAGCTCCTACAATGAGCAGTTCTTC.

This clonotype is categorized as medium-sized (0.01 to 0.1%). The chain carries TRBV7-2 and TRBJ2-1, with 9 bases identical to TRBD2. Germline assignment: CDR1 SGHTA and CDR2 FQGNSA. This CDR3 has 14 amino acids. V lost 5 bases and J lost 8; bases outside the gene matches: 7. CDR3 sequence (DNA): TGTGCCAGCAGCACAGCGGGGGGCAGGGATGAGCAGTTCTTC. It translates to CASSTAGGRDEQFF.

This clonotype occurred a few times. The junction does not match germline at one end; this may be a read error. The chain links TRBV19 to TRBJ2-3; D gene ambiguous. CDR1 is LNHDA and CDR2 is SQIVND in the germline V gene (reference sequence). This CDR3 spans 12 amino acids. The CDR3, as DNA: TGTGCCAGTAGTTTAGAAGGGAATACGCAGTATTTT. It codes for CASSLEGNTQYF.

The rearrangement links TRBV27 to TRBJ2-7; the D gene is possibly TRBD2 (5 bases). Germline CDR1 is MNHEY and CDR2 is SMNVEV (reference sequence). Trimming pared 6 bases from V and 0 bases from J, leaving 9 bases between. This CDR3 has 13 residues. The CDR3 region is CASRTGSSYEQYF. CDR3 in DNA: TGTGCCAGCAGGACGGGGAGCTCCTACGAGCAGTACTTC.

The CDR3 reads CSAVGKGYEQYF. Written as DNA, the CDR3 is TGCAGTGCCGTAGGGAAGGGGTACGAGCAGTACTTC. The chain combines TRBV20-1 with TRBJ2-7; possibly TRBD1 for D (5 bases). Germline CDR1 and CDR2: DFQATT and SNEGSKA (reference sequence). Trimming took 6 bases from V and 4 from J, leaving 13 bases between them. The CDR3 covers 12 residues.

The rearrangement links TRBV7-2 to TRBJ1-5, with D hard to call. Trimming pared 1 base from V and 0 bases from J, leaving 7 bases between. Germline values: CDR1 SGHTA, CDR2 FQGNSA. The CDR3 loop spans 15 amino acids. The CDR3: CASSLVSASNQPQHF. As DNA, the CDR3 is TGTGCCAGCAGCTTAGTTTCGGCTAGCAATCAGCCCCAGCATTTT.

The chain carries TRBV2 and TRBJ2-7; 9 positions agree with TRBD2. Germline CDR1 and CDR2: SNHLY and FYNNEI. The CDR3 length is 15 residues. V lost 2 bases to trimming and J lost 0 bases; unmatched junction nucleotides: 2. CDR3 DNA: TGTGCCAGCAGTGAAAGTAGCGGGAGCTCCTACGAGCAGTACTTC. Its translation: CASSESSGSSYEQYF.

This clonotype was seen repeatedly, ten times or more. The rearrangement links TRBV7-2 to TRBJ2-7; D perhaps matches TRBD2 (5 bases). Trimming cost V 2 bases and J 0 bases, with 14 bases left between them. CDR1 and CDR2 (germline): SGHTA, FQGNSA. The CDR3 length is 16 residues. The CDR3 reads CASSLWASSSSYEQYF. The CDR3 DNA sequence: TGTGCCAGCAGCTTATGGGCTAGCTCGAGCTCCTACGAGCAGTACTTC. The full variable domain, rest sourced from reference TRBV7-2 and TRBJ2-7, is GAGVSQSPSNKVTEKGKDVELRCDPISGHTALYWYRQSLGQGLEFLIYFQGNSAPDKSGLPSDRFSAERTGGSVSTLTIQRTQQEDSAVYLCASSLWASSSSYEQYFGPGTRLTVT.

This clonotype was observed a handful of times. J is TRBJ1-2 and V is TRBV6-2 or TRBV6-3; D not certain. V lost 8 bases and J lost 3, with 13 bases in between. The CDR3 has 13 residues. Germline lookup yields CDR1 MNHEY and CDR2 SVGEGT. The chain's CDR3 is CASRRQSHYGYTF. In nucleotides, the CDR3 is TGTGCCAGCCGCCGGCAGTCTCACTATGGCTACACCTTC.

This clonotype came up many times. The chain is built from TRBV7-9 and TRBJ2-4; 8 bases match TRBD1. V trimming: 3 bases; J trimming: 5 bases; junction bases outside the gene matches: 3. The CDR3 is made up of 14 amino acids. The germline CDR1 and CDR2 sequences are SEHNR and FQNEAQ (reference sequence). CDR3 sequence reads: CASSFDRGENIQYF. Written as DNA, the CDR3 is TGTGCCAGCAGCTTCGACAGGGGCGAAAACATTCAGTACTTC.

In its sample, this clonotype was seen many times. The rearrangement joins TRBV11-2 to TRBJ2-3; 13 bases align to TRBD2. This CDR3 has 19 residues. The V gene's germline CDR1 is SGHAT and CDR2 FQNNGV. V was clipped by 1 base and J by 1 base; unmatched bases: 8. The DNA of the CDR3 is TGTGCCAGCAGCTTAGGACTAGCGGGAGGCGTGGGTCGCACAGATACGCAGTATTTT. This gives the protein CASSLGLAGGVGRTDTQYF.

This clonotype came up many times. The chain carries TRBV7-8 and TRBJ1-4, with D tentatively TRBD1 (5 bases). CDR1 and CDR2 (germline): SGHVS, FQNEAQ. Trimming stripped 0 bases from V and 4 bases from J, with 12 bases between. The CDR3 length is 16 residues. The CDR3 nucleotides are TGTGCCAGCAGCTTAGCGGTAGGGGCGGTTAATGAAAAACTGTTTTTT. This gives the protein CASSLAVGAVNEKLFF.

This clonotype was detected ten times or more. The V and J genes are TRBV6-2 or TRBV6-3 and TRBJ2-1; TRBD1 might be the D (5 bases). CDR1 is MNHEY and CDR2 is SVGEGT in the germline V gene. The CDR3 extends over 15 amino acids. V lost 5 bases and J lost 4, with 15 bases in between. CDR3 residues: CASSPQGRAYNEQFF. CDR3 sequence (DNA): TGTGCCAGCAGTCCCCAGGGAAGGGCTTACAATGAGCAGTTCTTC.

This clonotype was observed at least ten times. The chain couples TRBV7-6 to TRBJ2-3; 8 bases map to TRBD1. The CDR3 loop spans 14 amino acids. V dropped 5 bases and J dropped 4; count of bases not matched to a gene: 5. CDR1 and CDR2 from the germline V gene are SGHVS and FNYEAQ. The CDR3 nucleotides are TGTGCCAGCAGCCAAGGACAGGGCCCAGATACGCAGTATTTT. Translation: CASSQGQGPDTQYF.

J is TRBJ1-2 and V is TRBV28; 8 bases are shared with TRBD1. This CDR3 contains 16 residues. Germline values: CDR1 MDHEN, CDR2 SYDVKM. The V segment lost 4 bases and the J segment 1 base; nucleotides outside the gene matches: 8. The CDR3 sequence is CASSSTGTGINYGYTF. The CDR3 bases are TGTGCCAGCAGTTCTACCGGGACAGGCATTAACTATGGCTACACCTTC.

The sample holds many counts of this clonotype. This chain connects TRBV7-2 to TRBJ2-2, with D tentatively TRBD1 (6 bases). There are 15 residues in the CDR3. Trimming cost V 2 bases and J 7 bases, with 14 bases left between them. Per the germline V gene, CDR1 is SGHTA and CDR2 is FQGNSA. CDR3 loop: CASSLRPGTSGELFF. The DNA of the CDR3 is TGTGCCAGCAGCTTAAGACCAGGGACAAGCGGGGAGCTGTTTTTT.

In this sample, this clonotype turned up many times. The chain recombines TRBV12-3 or TRBV12-4 with TRBJ1-3, with D uncertain. The CDR3 length is 16 residues. Trimming took off 3 bases at V and 0 bases at J, with 12 bases between the two ends. CDR3 residues: CASSFNSPASGNTIYF. CDR3 DNA sequence: TGTGCCAGCAGTTTCAACTCTCCAGCCTCTGGAAACACCATATATTTT.

This clonotype was recorded many times. This chain uses TRBV7-9 with TRBJ2-7; 9 bases align to TRBD1. From germline, CDR1 is SEHNR and CDR2 FQNEAQ (reference sequence). The CDR3 loop spans 15 amino acids. The V gene end was trimmed by 4 bases and the J gene end by 2 bases; junction bases not matched to a gene: 6. CDR3 sequence: CASSYSGTGTYEQYF. CDR3 in DNA: TGTGCCAGCAGCTACTCCGGGACAGGGACCTACGAGCAGTACTTC.